The next 16 T cell receptor beta chains were all read from a single sample in a study of shared clonotypes between healthy human individuals (dated by TCRdb to 2018 to 2021). Libraries were made using the immunoSEQ multiplex PCR assay. TCRdb mirrors the immuneACCESS table, restricted to in-frame sequences. Some clones are absent from its copies; in checked studies, under half trace to an unresolved V gene, and the reason for the others is unknown. In all, the sample holds 2 million to 2.5 million clones, and under 95% of those were seen once. Clones ranked in the top ten supply 0.37% of the sample. The source material was naive CD4+ T cells from PBMCs. The label giving this sample's cell subset or site can be read as: CD45RA+ positively selected. The receptors originated from a man between 18 and 29 years old in good health. Some clones in this sample may be carry-over from other donors' samples.

The chain combines TRBV5-1 with TRBJ1-2; the D gene is possibly TRBD1 (5 bases). This CDR3 has 14 amino acids. The germline V gene has CDR1 SGHRS and CDR2 YFSETQ. V was cut by 1 base and J by 6 bases, with 13 bases left in between. The CDR3 bases are TGCGCCAGCAGCTTGATGGCGGGGGATCATGGCTACACCTTC. It yields the protein CASSLMAGDHGYTF. The complete variable domain, with remaining parts taken from reference TRBV5-1 and TRBJ1-2, reads KAGVTQTPRYLIKTRGQQVTLSCSPISGHRSVSWYQQTPGQGLQFLFEYFSETQRNKGNFPGRFSGRQFSNSRSEMNVSTLELGDSALYLCASSLMAGDHGYTFGSGTRLTVV.

The chain couples TRBV2 to TRBJ1-1; D remains ambiguous. Germline V gives CDR1 SNHLY, CDR2 FYNNEI. The CDR3 is made up of 13 amino acids. V gave up 8 bases and J gave up 1 base, with 11 bases separating them. The CDR3 nucleotides read TGTGCCAGCTTTATCTGGACGAACACTGAAGCTTTCTTT. It translates to CASFIWTNTEAFF.

This chain joins TRBV9 and TRBJ2-7; D is tentatively TRBD1 or TRBD2 (5 bases each). Germline CDR1 is SGDLS and CDR2 is YYNGEE. CDR3 length equals 14 residues. V dropped 2 bases and J dropped 6 bases, with 15 bases sitting between them. The CDR3 DNA is TGTGCCAGCAGCGTCCGGGACGTCCGAGGCGAGCAGTACTTC. Protein product: CASSVRDVRGEQYF.

The chain couples TRBV7-9 to TRBJ1-2; TRBD1 aligns across 8 bases. The germline V gene has CDR1 SEHNR and CDR2 FQNEAQ (reference sequence). Trimming took 5 bases from V and 2 from J; bases not matched to a gene: 4. This CDR3 has 14 residues. The CDR3 DNA reads as TGTGCCAGCAGCAGGAGGACAGGGAACTATGGCTACACCTTC. Translated: CASSRRTGNYGYTF.

The chain couples TRBV2 to TRBJ2-5, with a weak D call TRBD1 (6 bases). V lost 7 bases, J lost 1 base, and 13 bases lay in between. Germline V gene sequence: CDR1 SNHLY, CDR2 FYNNEI. The CDR3 totals 14 residues. The CDR3 nucleotides read TGTGCCAGCATTACTACAGGGCTCCAAGAGACCCAGTACTTC. It yields the protein CASITTGLQETQYF. Complete variable domain (other parts from reference TRBV2 and TRBJ2-5): EPEVTQTPSHQVTQMGQEVILRCVPISNHLYFYWYRQILGQKVEFLVSFYNNEISEKSEIFDDQFSVERPDGSNFTLKIRSTKLEDSAMYFCASITTGLQETQYFGPGTRLLVL.

V and J are TRBV5-6 and TRBJ2-1, with a possible D match to TRBD1 (5 bases). Germline CDR1 reads SGHDT; CDR2 reads YYEEEE. Trimming stripped 8 bases from V and 3 bases from J, with 15 bases between. The CDR3 has 14 amino acids. CDR3 bases: TGTGCCAGAACTAAAATCCAGGGCTACAATGAGCAGTTCTTC. Translated, it gives CARTKIQGYNEQFF.

About this clone: The limits of the CDR3 on the DNA are not certain, so only TCRdb's listed CDR3 is given. This chain uses TRBV21-1 with TRBJ2-7; TRBD1, the D gene given by the table, was not confirmed from the DNA. TRBV21-1 is a documented pseudogene. A total of 19 residues make up the CDR3, ends included. The CDR3 protein is CASSFGQGTGGISTYEQYF.

This chain uses TRBV18 with TRBJ2-2; possibly TRBD2 for D (5 bases). Germline V gives CDR1 KGHSH, CDR2 LQKENI. Trimming shortened V by 0 bases and J by 6 bases, and 11 bases separated the two germline ends. CDR3 size: 15 residues. Written as DNA, the CDR3 is TGTGCCAGCTCACCACCTAGCGCTCTCCCCGGGGAGCTGTTTTTT. It is translated as CASSPPSALPGELFF.

The genes are TRBV2 and TRBJ2-1, with D perhaps assigned TRBD1 or TRBD2 (5 bases each). CDR3 length: 15 amino acids. Trimming left V 6 bases short and J 0 bases short, with 12 bases between. The germline CDR1 and CDR2 sequences are SNHLY and FYNNEI. The CDR3 loop reads CASSGDPGSYNEQFF. DNA for the CDR3: TGTGCCAGCAGCGGGGACCCAGGCTCCTACAATGAGCAGTTCTTC.

The chain employs TRBV7-3 and TRBJ2-3; 10 bases are shared with TRBD1. The germline gives CDR1 SGHTA, CDR2 FQGTGA. CDR3 length equals 17 residues. Germline trimming cut 2 bases from V and 4 bases from J; bases unmatched to any gene: 9. The CDR3 coding sequence is TGTGCCAGCAGCTTATTGGGCGCCGGGACAGGGGCAGATACGCAGTATTTT. Its protein is CASSLLGAGTGADTQYF.

This chain joins TRBV6-5 and TRBJ2-1, with 10 nucleotides matching TRBD2. The V gene's germline CDR1 is MNHEY and CDR2 SVGAGI. The CDR3 is 15 residues long. V gave up 2 bases and J gave up 5 bases; unmatched junction bases: 3. CDR3 DNA sequence: TGTGCCAGCAGTTACAAGCGGGAGGGAGACAATGAGCAGTTCTTC. This gives the protein CASSYKREGDNEQFF.

Remarks on this clone: This sample includes further DNA sequences coding for the same CDR3. This chain joins TRBV28 and TRBJ2-7; D unclear. Germline V lookup: CDR1 MDHEN, CDR2 SYDVKM. V lost 3 bases to trimming and J lost 2 bases, with 8 bases between them. This CDR3 comprises 13 residues. The CDR3 sequence is CASSFGPTYEQYF. The CDR3 DNA reads TGTGCCAGCAGTTTTGGGCCAACCTACGAGCAGTACTTC.

V gene TRBV28 combines with J gene TRBJ1-1, with D possibly being TRBD1 (5 bases). V was pared by 1 base and J by 5 bases, with 14 bases between. The CDR3 consists of 15 residues. Germline lookup yields CDR1 MDHEN and CDR2 SYDVKM. In DNA form, the CDR3 reads TGTGCCAGCAGTTTATTAGGAAGGGGCTGGACTGAAGCTTTCTTT. Its protein product is CASSLLGRGWTEAFF.

The chain has TRBV10-1 and TRBJ2-1; D is possibly TRBD1 or TRBD2 (6 bases each). Germline CDR1 reads WNHNN; CDR2 reads SYGVQD (reference sequence). The V gene lost 5 bases and the J gene lost 4 bases, with 12 bases spanning the gap. The CDR3 is 14 residues long. In nucleotides, the CDR3 is TGCGCCAGCAGTCAGGGGACTGGTTACAATGAGCAGTTCTTC. Its translation: CASSQGTGYNEQFF.

The chain joins TRBV28 to TRBJ1-5; D possibly corresponds to TRBD1 (5 bases). Germline-derived CDR1 and CDR2 are MDHEN and SYDVKM. The CDR3 sequence is 16 residues long. The ends were cut back, 3 bases at V and 7 bases at J, with 19 bases in the middle. CDR3: CASSFPMGVRGQPQHF. Written as DNA, the CDR3 is TGTGCCAGCAGTTTCCCTATGGGGGTTCGCGGGCAGCCCCAGCATTTT.

As to this clone: Additional DNA sequences in this sample encode the identical CDR3. The gene calls are TRBV11-1 and TRBJ2-5; D unclear. This CDR3 comprises 12 residues. V lost 1 base and J 4 bases, leaving 4 bases between the germline ends. Germline CDR1 SGHAT, CDR2 FQDESV (reference sequence). CDR3 residues: CASSLVRETQYF. The CDR3 DNA is TGTGCCAGCAGCTTAGTTCGAGAGACCCAGTACTTC.